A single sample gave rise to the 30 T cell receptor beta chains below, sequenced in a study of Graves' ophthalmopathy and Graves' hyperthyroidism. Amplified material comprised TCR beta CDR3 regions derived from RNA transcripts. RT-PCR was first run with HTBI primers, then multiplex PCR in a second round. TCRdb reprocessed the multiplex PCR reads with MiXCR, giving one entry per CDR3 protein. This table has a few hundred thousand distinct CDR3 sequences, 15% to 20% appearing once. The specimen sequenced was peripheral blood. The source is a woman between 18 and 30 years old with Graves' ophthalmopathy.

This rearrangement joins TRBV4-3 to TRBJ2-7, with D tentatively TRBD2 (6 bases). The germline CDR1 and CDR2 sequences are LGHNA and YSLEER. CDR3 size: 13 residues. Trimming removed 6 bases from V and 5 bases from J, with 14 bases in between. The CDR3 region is CASSGSSGNEQYF. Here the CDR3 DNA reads TGCGCCAGCAGTGGGAGTAGCGGAAACGAGCAGTACTTC.

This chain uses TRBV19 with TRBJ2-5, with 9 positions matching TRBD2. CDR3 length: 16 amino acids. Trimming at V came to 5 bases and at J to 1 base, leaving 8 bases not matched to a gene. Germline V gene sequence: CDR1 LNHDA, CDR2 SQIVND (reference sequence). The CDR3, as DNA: TGTGCCAGTAGTCACCCGGGACTAGCAGCCCAAGAGACCCAGTACTTC. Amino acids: CASSHPGLAAQETQYF.

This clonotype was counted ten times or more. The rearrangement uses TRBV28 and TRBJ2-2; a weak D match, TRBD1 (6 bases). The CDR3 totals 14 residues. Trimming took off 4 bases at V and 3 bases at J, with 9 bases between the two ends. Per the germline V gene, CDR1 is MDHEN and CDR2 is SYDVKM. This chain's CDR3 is CASSYRAYTGELFF. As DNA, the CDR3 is TGTGCCAGCAGTTACAGGGCCTACACCGGGGAGCTGTTTTTT.

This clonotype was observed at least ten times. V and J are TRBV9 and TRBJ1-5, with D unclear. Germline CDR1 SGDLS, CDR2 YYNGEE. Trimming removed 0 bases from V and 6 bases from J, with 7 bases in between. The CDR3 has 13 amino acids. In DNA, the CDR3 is TGTGCCAGCAGCGTAGGAATGAGTCAGCCCCAGCATTTT. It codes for CASSVGMSQPQHF.

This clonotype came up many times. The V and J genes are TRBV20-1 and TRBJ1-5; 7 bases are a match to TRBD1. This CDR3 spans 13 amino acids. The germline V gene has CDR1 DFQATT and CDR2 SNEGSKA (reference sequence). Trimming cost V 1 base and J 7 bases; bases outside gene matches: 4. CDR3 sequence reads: CSARGGGEQPQHF. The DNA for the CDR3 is TGCAGTGCTAGAGGAGGGGGCGAACAGCCCCAGCATTTT.

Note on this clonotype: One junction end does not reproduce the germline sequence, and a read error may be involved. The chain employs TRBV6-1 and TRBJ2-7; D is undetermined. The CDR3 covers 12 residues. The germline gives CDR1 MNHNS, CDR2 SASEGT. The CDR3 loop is CAISESTAVQYF. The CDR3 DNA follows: TGTGCCATCAGTGAGTCGACCGCCGTGCAGTACTTC.

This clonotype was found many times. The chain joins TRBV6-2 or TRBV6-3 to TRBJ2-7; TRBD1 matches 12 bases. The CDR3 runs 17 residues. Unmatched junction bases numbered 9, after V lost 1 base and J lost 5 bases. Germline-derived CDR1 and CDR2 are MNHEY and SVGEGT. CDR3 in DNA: TGTGCCAGCAGTTACTTTCTCCGGGACAGGGGGCTCAACGAGCAGTACTTC. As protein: CASSYFLRDRGLNEQYF.

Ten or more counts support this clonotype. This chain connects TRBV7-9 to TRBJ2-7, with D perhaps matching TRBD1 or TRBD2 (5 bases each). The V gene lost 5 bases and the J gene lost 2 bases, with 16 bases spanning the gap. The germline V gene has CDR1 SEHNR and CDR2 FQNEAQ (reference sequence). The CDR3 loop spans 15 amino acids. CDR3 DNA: TGTGCCAGCAGCAGTGACCTGGGGGTGACCTACGAGCAGTACTTC. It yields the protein CASSSDLGVTYEQYF.

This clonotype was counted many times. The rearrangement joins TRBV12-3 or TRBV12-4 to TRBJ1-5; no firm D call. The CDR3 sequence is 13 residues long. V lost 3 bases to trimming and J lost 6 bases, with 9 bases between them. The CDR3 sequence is CASSFTEVQPQHF. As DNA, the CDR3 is TGTGCCAGCAGTTTCACAGAGGTTCAGCCCCAGCATTTT.

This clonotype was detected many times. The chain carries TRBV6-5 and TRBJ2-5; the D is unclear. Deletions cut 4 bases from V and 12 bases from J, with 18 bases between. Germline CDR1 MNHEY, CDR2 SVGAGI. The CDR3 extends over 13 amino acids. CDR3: CASSSSPHKSKYF. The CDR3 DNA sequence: TGTGCCAGCAGTTCCTCGCCGCACAAGTCTAAGTACTTC.

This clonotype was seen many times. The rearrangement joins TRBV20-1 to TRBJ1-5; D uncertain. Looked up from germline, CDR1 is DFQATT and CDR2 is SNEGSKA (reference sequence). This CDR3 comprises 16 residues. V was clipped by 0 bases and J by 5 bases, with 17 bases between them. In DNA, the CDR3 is TGCAGTGCTAGAGATCTGGCCCCCAGCGTCCATCAGCCCCAGCATTTT. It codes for CSARDLAPSVHQPQHF.

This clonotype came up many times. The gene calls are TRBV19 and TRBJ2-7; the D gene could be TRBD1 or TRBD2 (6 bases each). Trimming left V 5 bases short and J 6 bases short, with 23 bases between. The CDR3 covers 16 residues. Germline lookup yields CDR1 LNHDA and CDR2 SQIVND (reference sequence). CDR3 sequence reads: CASSSPRGRLEGEQYF. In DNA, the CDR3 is TGTGCCAGTAGTTCTCCCAGGGGCAGGTTGGAGGGCGAGCAGTACTTC.

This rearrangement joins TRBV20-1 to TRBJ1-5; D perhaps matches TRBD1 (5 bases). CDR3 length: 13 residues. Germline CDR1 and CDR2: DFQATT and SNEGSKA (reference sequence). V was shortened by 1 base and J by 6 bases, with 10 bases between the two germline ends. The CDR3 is CSARGQLSQPQHF. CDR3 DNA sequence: TGCAGTGCTAGAGGACAGCTAAGTCAGCCCCAGCATTTT.

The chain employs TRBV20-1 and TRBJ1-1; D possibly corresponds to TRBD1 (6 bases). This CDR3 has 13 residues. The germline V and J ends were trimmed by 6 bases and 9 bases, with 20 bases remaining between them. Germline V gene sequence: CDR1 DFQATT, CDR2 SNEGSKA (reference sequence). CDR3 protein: CSAVGQQREKAFF. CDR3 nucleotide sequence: TGCAGTGCCGTCGGACAGCAACGAGAGAAAGCTTTCTTT.

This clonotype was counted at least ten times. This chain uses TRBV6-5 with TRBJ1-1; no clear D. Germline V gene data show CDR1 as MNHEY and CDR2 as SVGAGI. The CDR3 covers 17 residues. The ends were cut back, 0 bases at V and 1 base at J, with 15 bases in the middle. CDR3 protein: CASSYSIGLRGNTEAFF. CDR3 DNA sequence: TGTGCCAGCAGTTACTCGATCGGGTTACGGGGGAACACTGAAGCTTTCTTT.

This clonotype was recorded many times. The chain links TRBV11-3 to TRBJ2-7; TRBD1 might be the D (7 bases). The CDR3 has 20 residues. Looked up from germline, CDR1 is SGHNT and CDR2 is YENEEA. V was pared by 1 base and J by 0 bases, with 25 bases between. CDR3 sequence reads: CASSLVGGSGQDRNSYEQYF. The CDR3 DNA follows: TGTGCCAGCAGCTTAGTTGGAGGTAGCGGTCAGGACAGGAACTCCTACGAGCAGTACTTC.

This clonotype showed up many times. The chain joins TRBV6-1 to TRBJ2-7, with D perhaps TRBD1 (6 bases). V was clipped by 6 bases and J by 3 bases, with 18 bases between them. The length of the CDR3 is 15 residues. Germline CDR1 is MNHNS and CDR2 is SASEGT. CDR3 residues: CASRRPAGVGYEQYF. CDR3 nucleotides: TGTGCCAGCAGACGACCCGCAGGGGTCGGCTACGAGCAGTACTTC.

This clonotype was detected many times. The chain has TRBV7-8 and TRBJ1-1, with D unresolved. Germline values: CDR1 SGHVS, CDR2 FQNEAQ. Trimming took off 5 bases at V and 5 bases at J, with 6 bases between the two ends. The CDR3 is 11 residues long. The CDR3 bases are TGTGCCAGCAGCCCGAAGACTGAAGCTTTCTTT. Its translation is CASSPKTEAFF.

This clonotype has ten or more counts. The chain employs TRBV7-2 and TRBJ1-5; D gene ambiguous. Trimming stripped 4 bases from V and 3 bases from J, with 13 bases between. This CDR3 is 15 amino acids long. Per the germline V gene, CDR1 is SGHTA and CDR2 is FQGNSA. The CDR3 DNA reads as TGTGCCAGCAGCTCCCCCGCAGCACACAATCAGCCCCAGCATTTT. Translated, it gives CASSSPAAHNQPQHF. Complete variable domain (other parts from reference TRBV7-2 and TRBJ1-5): GAGVSQSPSNKVTEKGKDVELRCDPISGHTALYWYRQSLGQGLEFLIYFQGNSAPDKSGLPSDRFSAERTGGSVSTLTIQRTQQEDSAVYLCASSSPAAHNQPQHFGDGTRLSIL.

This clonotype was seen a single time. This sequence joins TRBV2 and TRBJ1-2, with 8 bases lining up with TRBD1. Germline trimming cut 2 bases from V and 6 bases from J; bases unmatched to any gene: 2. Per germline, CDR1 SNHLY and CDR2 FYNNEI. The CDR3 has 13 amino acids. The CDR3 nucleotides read TGTGCCAGCAGTGAACAGGGACAGGATGGCTACACCTTC. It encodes CASSEQGQDGYTF. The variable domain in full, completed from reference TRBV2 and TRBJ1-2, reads EPEVTQTPSHQVTQMGQEVILRCVPISNHLYFYWYRQILGQKVEFLVSFYNNEISEKSEIFDDQFSVERPDGSNFTLKIRSTKLEDSAMYFCASSEQGQDGYTFGSGTRLTVV.

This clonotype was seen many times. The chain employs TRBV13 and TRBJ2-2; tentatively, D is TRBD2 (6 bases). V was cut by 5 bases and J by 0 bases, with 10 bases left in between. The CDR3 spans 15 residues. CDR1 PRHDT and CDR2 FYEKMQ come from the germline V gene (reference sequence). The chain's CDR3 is CASSGSGANTGELFF. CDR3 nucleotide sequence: TGTGCCAGCAGCGGTTCGGGGGCGAACACCGGGGAGCTGTTTTTT.

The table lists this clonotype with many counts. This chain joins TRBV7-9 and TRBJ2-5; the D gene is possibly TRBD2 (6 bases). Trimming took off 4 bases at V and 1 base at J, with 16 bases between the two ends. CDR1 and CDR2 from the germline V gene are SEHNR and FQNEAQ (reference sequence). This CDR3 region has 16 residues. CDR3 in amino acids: CASSSPRLVPQETQYF. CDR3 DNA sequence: TGTGCCAGCAGCTCTCCCCGACTAGTCCCCCAAGAGACCCAGTACTTC.

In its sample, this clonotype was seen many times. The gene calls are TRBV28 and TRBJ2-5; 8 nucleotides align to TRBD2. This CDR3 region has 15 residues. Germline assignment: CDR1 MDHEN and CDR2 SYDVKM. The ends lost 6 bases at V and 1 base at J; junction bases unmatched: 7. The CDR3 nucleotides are TGTGCCAGCAGCCCCACGGGGGGGTTCCAAGAGACCCAGTACTTC. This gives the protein CASSPTGGFQETQYF.

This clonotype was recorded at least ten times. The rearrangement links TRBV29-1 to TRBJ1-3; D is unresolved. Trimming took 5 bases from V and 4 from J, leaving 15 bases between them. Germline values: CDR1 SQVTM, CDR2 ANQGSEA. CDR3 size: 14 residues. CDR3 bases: TGCAGCGTTCGAACGGGAGGGAACGGAAACACCATATATTTT. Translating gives CSVRTGGNGNTIYF. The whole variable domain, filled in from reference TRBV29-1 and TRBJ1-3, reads SAVISQKPSRDICQRGTSLTIQCQVDSQVTMMFWYRQQPGQSLTLIATANQGSEATYESGFVIDKFPISRPNLTFSTLTVSNMSPEDSSIYLCSVRTGGNGNTIYFGEGSWLTVV.

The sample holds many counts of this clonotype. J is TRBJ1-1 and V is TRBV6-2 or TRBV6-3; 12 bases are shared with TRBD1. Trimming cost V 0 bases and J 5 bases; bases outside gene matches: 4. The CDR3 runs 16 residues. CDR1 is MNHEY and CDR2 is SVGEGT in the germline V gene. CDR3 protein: CASSYSGTGGKTEAFF. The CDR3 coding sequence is TGTGCCAGCAGTTACTCGGGGACAGGGGGCAAGACTGAAGCTTTCTTT.

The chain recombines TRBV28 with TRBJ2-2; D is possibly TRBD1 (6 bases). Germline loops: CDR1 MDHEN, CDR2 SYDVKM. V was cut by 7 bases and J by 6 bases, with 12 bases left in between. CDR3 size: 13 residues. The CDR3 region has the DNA TGTGCCAGCATTAGTACAGGGCCCGGGGAGCTGTTTTTT. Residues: CASISTGPGELFF.

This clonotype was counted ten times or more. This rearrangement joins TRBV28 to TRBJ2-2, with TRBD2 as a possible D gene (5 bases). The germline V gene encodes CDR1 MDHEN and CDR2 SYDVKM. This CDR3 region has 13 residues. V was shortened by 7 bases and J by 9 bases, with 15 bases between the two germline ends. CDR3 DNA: TGTGCCAGCATGAAGAGGGTGGTCCGGGAGCTGTTTTTT. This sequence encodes CASMKRVVRELFF.

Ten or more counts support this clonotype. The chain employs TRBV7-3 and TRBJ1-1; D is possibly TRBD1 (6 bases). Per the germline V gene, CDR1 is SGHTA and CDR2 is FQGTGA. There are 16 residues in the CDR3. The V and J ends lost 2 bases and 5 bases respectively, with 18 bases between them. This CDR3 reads CASSLSEAGRGTEAFF. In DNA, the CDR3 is TGTGCCAGCAGCTTATCCGAGGCAGGGAGGGGGACTGAAGCTTTCTTT. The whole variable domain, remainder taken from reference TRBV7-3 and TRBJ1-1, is GAGVSQTPSNKVTEKGKYVELRCDPISGHTALYWYRQSLGQGPEFLIYFQGTGAADDSGLPNDRFFAVRPEGSVSTLKIQRTERGDSAVYLCASSLSEAGRGTEAFFGQGTRLTVV.

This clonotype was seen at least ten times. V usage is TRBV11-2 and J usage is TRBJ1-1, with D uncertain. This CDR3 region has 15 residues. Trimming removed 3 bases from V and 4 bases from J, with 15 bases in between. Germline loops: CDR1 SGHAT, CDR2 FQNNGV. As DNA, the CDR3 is TGTGCCAGCAGCTTTCATAGCCCACGGGGCACTGAAGCTTTCTTT. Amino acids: CASSFHSPRGTEAFF.

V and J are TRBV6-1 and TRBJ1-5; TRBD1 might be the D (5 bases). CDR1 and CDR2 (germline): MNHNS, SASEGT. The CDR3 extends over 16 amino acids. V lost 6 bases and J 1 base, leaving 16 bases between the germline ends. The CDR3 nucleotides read TGTGCCAGCAGCACCGGTGGGGGTTGGAGCAATCAGCCCCAGCATTTT. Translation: CASSTGGGWSNQPQHF.